One and the same sample provided the 10 T cell receptor beta chains below, sequenced in a study of blood T cell repertoires in COVID-19. The method was immunoSEQ multiplex PCR; TCRdb's version includes in-frame clones alone and lacks a portion of them. The data hold roughly 150,000 clones, with approximately 91% observed a single time. Sequenced sample: peripheral blood. The receptors here all came from a man younger than 35 with COVID-19, enrolled during active disease.

J is TRBJ2-1 and V is TRBV5-1; D gene unclear. Trimming pared 1 base from V and 5 bases from J, leaving 4 bases between. The CDR3 length is 12 residues. The germline V gene has CDR1 SGHRS and CDR2 YFSETQ. DNA for the CDR3: TGCGCCAGCAGCTTGTTCGACAATGAGCAGTTCTTC. Amino acids: CASSLFDNEQFF. The full variable domain, completed using reference TRBV5-1 and TRBJ2-1, is KAGVTQTPRYLIKTRGQQVTLSCSPISGHRSVSWYQQTPGQGLQFLFEYFSETQRNKGNFPGRFSGRQFSNSRSEMNVSTLELGDSALYLCASSLFDNEQFFGPGTRLTVL.

The V gene is TRBV9, the J gene TRBJ1-3, with D hard to call. The CDR3 is made up of 15 amino acids. V lost 3 bases, J lost 1 base, and 11 bases lay in between. CDR1 SGDLS and CDR2 YYNGEE come from the germline V gene. As DNA, the CDR3 is TGTGCCAGCAGCGGCAGGCCCTTTTCTGGAAACACCATATATTTT. It yields the protein CASSGRPFSGNTIYF.

Written as DNA, the CDR3 is TGTGCCAGCAGCCGGGGGGGAAATGAAAAACTGTTTTTT. Its protein is CASSRGGNEKLFF. The chain employs TRBV27 and TRBJ1-4, with D possibly being TRBD1 (5 bases). V was clipped by 6 bases and J by 5 bases, with 10 bases between them. The germline V gene encodes CDR1 MNHEY and CDR2 SMNVEV (reference sequence). This CDR3 is 13 amino acids long.

The gene calls are TRBV9 and TRBJ2-1; 10 nucleotides line up with TRBD2. The CDR3 runs 15 residues. The V gene end was trimmed by 3 bases and the J gene end by 6 bases; junction bases not matched to a gene: 6. CDR1 and CDR2 (germline): SGDLS, YYNGEE. The DNA for the CDR3 is TGTGCCAGCAGCGACAGCGGGAGGGTCGGCAATGAGCAGTTCTTC. Translating gives CASSDSGRVGNEQFF.

Notes on this clone: This specimen includes other DNA sequences encoding the same CDR3. V gene TRBV4-3 combines with J gene TRBJ2-7; the D gene is possibly TRBD1 (5 bases). Germline values: CDR1 LGHNA, CDR2 YSLEER. The ends were cut back, 0 bases at V and 0 bases at J, with 9 bases in the middle. CDR3 size: 15 residues. This CDR3 is CASSQDQGFSYEQYF. DNA of the CDR3: TGCGCCAGCAGCCAAGACCAGGGATTCTCCTACGAGCAGTACTTC.

The chain is built from TRBV28 and TRBJ2-2; 9 bases match TRBD1. J was trimmed by 4 bases and V by 4 bases; bases with no gene match: 4. The CDR3 is 15 residues long. Germline-derived CDR1 and CDR2 are MDHEN and SYDVKM. The chain's CDR3 is CASSSRDRATGELFF. DNA for the CDR3: TGTGCCAGCAGTTCTAGGGACAGGGCCACCGGGGAGCTGTTTTTT.

The rearrangement links TRBV5-1 to TRBJ2-2; 9 nucleotides match TRBD1. CDR3 length: 14 residues. The germline gives CDR1 SGHRS, CDR2 YFSETQ. V shed 4 bases and J 5 bases; nucleotides not matched to a gene: 3. The CDR3 loop is CASSGGQGTGELFF. The CDR3 coding sequence is TGCGCCAGCAGCGGCGGACAGGGGACCGGGGAGCTGTTTTTT.

V usage is TRBV6-1 and J usage is TRBJ1-5; 7 positions match TRBD1. The CDR3 consists of 17 residues. V lost 7 bases to trimming and J lost 0 bases; unmatched junction nucleotides: 12. Germline V gene lookup returns CDR1 MNHNS and CDR2 SASEGT. The CDR3: CASTEDRLLYSNQPQHF. CDR3 sequence (DNA): TGTGCCAGCACTGAGGACAGGTTGCTCTATAGCAATCAGCCCCAGCATTTT.

This clone was seen only once. The chain carries TRBV10-3 and TRBJ2-5; 7 positions agree with TRBD1. Germline V CDR1 and CDR2: ENHRY, SYGVKD. The CDR3 totals 14 residues. The V gene end was trimmed by 6 bases and the J gene end by 3 bases; junction bases not matched to a gene: 7. CDR3 bases: TGTGCCATCAGACCCACCGGGACAGAAGAGACCCAGTACTTC. This gives the protein CAIRPTGTEETQYF.

The chain uses TRBV4-3 and TRBJ2-7; TRBD2 aligns across 11 bases. The trim removed 3 bases at V and 4 bases at J, leaving 14 bases unmatched. The CDR3 contains 18 residues. Looked up from germline, CDR1 is LGHNA and CDR2 is YSLEER. The CDR3 here is CASSQATSGSLRRYEQYF. The DNA for the CDR3 is TGCGCCAGCAGCCAGGCCACTAGCGGGAGCCTCCGCCGGTACGAGCAGTACTTC.